These 20 T cell receptor beta chains were all obtained from the same sample, sequenced in a study of T cells in Graves' hyperthyroidism and ophthalmopathy. The CDR3 regions of TCR beta were amplified from RNA transcripts. The HTBI primer set drove a first-round RT-PCR of the TCR CDR3. TCRdb processed the multiplex PCR reads anew with MiXCR; each CDR3 protein has one entry. This table holds some 740,000 distinct CDR3 sequences, approximately 15% found once. Material: blood. These receptors originate from a woman between 18 and 30 years old with Graves' hyperthyroidism.

This clonotype has a count of ten or more. This sequence joins TRBV6-2 or TRBV6-3 and TRBJ1-5; no reliable D call. Per the germline V gene, CDR1 is MNHEY and CDR2 is SVGEGT. There are 13 residues in the CDR3. Trimming took 6 bases from V and 1 from J, leaving 7 bases between them. This CDR3 reads CASRTGSNQPQHF. For the CDR3, the DNA is TGTGCCAGCAGGACGGGGAGCAATCAGCCCCAGCATTTT.

This clonotype has just a few counts. The J gene is TRBJ2-2, the V gene TRBV6-1; no reliable D call. The CDR3 has 11 amino acids. Trimming took 11 bases from V and 4 from J, leaving 8 bases between them. CDR1 MNHNS and CDR2 SASEGT come from the germline V gene. CDR3 DNA: TGTGCCGTACGTAGCACCGGGGAGCTGTTTTTT. The encoded protein is CAVRSTGELFF.

This clonotype has just a few counts. This chain connects TRBV5-6 to TRBJ1-6; D may be TRBD1 (6 bases). Germline-derived CDR1 and CDR2 are SGHDT and YYEEEE. Trimming pared 5 bases from V and 9 bases from J, leaving 15 bases between. There are 14 residues in the CDR3. The CDR3 DNA is TGTGCCAGCAGTTCCCAGGGGAATAGTTCACCCCTCCACTTT. It codes for CASSSQGNSSPLHF.

J is TRBJ2-1 and V is TRBV4-2, with 10 bases that match TRBD2. Unmatched junction bases numbered 6, after V lost 3 bases and J lost 4 bases. The length of the CDR3 is 16 residues. Germline V gives CDR1 LGHNA, CDR2 YNFKEQ. CDR3 nucleotides: TGTGCCAGCAGCCAGGACGGACTAGCGGTGTACAATGAGCAGTTCTTC. It yields the protein CASSQDGLAVYNEQFF.

This clonotype was observed many times. The J gene is TRBJ1-1, the V gene TRBV7-9; perhaps TRBD1 as D (6 bases). Trimming removed 3 bases from V and 2 bases from J, with 10 bases in between. This CDR3 comprises 14 residues. Germline loops: CDR1 SEHNR, CDR2 FQNEAQ (reference sequence). CDR3 in amino acids: CASSLWDTNTEAFF. The CDR3 nucleotides read TGTGCCAGCAGCTTGTGGGACACAAACACTGAAGCTTTCTTT.

This clonotype was observed at least ten times. The V call is TRBV2, the J call TRBJ1-5; a possible D gene is TRBD1 (5 bases). This CDR3 has 13 residues. With 7 bases removed from V and 4 bases from J, the gap between germline ends came to 11 bases. The V gene's germline CDR1 is SNHLY and CDR2 FYNNEI. CDR3 residues: CASTGGLNQPQHF. CDR3 DNA sequence: TGTGCCAGCACCGGGGGATTGAATCAGCCCCAGCATTTT.

This clonotype was seen a few times. The rearrangement uses TRBV6-5 and TRBJ2-7; a weak D match, TRBD2 (5 bases). The germline V gene encodes CDR1 MNHEY and CDR2 SVGAGI. V was cut by 2 bases and J by 5 bases, with 13 bases left in between. CDR3 length equals 14 residues. The CDR3 spells CASSYALAADEQYF. In DNA, the CDR3 is TGTGCCAGCAGTTACGCGCTAGCTGCGGACGAGCAGTACTTC.

This clonotype was seen more than once but under ten times. The rearrangement links TRBV7-3 to TRBJ2-1, with 7 bases identical to TRBD2. CDR1 is SGHTA and CDR2 is FQGTGA in the germline V gene. The CDR3 is made up of 15 amino acids. With V trimmed by 3 bases and J by 8 bases, 10 bases remained unmatched. This chain's CDR3 is CASSFRAGDRHEQFF. The CDR3 DNA is TGTGCCAGCAGCTTTAGGGCGGGAGATCGACATGAGCAGTTCTTC.

This clonotype has a handful of counts. The chain couples TRBV5-4 to TRBJ2-2; D gene unclear. Trimming pared 5 bases from V and 7 bases from J, leaving 12 bases between. CDR3 length: 13 amino acids. Looked up from germline, CDR1 is SGHNT and CDR2 is YYREEE (reference sequence). In nucleotides, the CDR3 is TGTGCCAGCAGTCTCGGAGAGAGCGGGGAGCTGTTTTTT. Protein product: CASSLGESGELFF.

This clonotype was seen ten or more times. This rearrangement joins TRBV2 to TRBJ2-3; 8 bases map to TRBD1. The CDR3 consists of 15 residues. V shed 1 base and J 1 base; nucleotides not matched to a gene: 1. Per germline, CDR1 SNHLY and CDR2 FYNNEI. The CDR3 protein is CASSEGDRRTDTQYF. CDR3 DNA: TGTGCCAGCAGTGAAGGGGACAGGCGCACAGATACGCAGTATTTT.

This clonotype was counted at least ten times. The chain carries TRBV15 and TRBJ2-1, with 10 positions matching TRBD2. The junction had 2 bases not matched to a gene; V was cut back by 1 base and J by 5 bases. Germline values: CDR1 LNHNV, CDR2 YYDKDF (reference sequence). The CDR3 consists of 15 residues. CDR3 nucleotide sequence: TGTGCCACCAGCAGAGCTAGCGGGAGTCACAATGAGCAGTTCTTC. This codes for CATSRASGSHNEQFF.

The genes are TRBV4-1 and TRBJ2-7; tentatively, D is TRBD1 (6 bases). CDR3 length equals 14 residues. V dropped 4 bases and J dropped 3 bases, with 13 bases sitting between them. In germline, CDR1 is MGHRA, CDR2 YSYEKL. In nucleotides, the CDR3 is TGCGCCAGCAGCCCCCAGGGGAAACTCTACGAGCAGTACTTC. It specifies CASSPQGKLYEQYF.

The chain combines TRBV6-2 or TRBV6-3 with TRBJ1-5, with 12 positions matching TRBD1. The germline CDR1 and CDR2 sequences are MNHEY and SVGEGT. The trim removed 7 bases at V and 6 bases at J, leaving 13 bases unmatched. CDR3 length: 17 residues. The CDR3 protein is CASMEGQGAWLVQPQHF. The CDR3 nucleotides read TGTGCCAGCATGGAGGGACAGGGGGCCTGGTTGGTTCAGCCCCAGCATTTT.

At least ten counts were recorded for this clonotype. This sequence joins TRBV7-2 and TRBJ2-7; D is perhaps TRBD1 or TRBD2 (5 bases each). CDR3 length: 15 residues. V shed 2 bases and J shed 0 bases, with 11 bases lying between them. Germline assignment: CDR1 SGHTA and CDR2 FQGNSA. The CDR3 protein is CASSLSPGSSYEQYF. CDR3 coding DNA: TGTGCCAGCAGCTTAAGTCCAGGGAGCTCCTACGAGCAGTACTTC.

This clonotype has a count of ten or more. This chain uses TRBV6-2 or TRBV6-3 with TRBJ1-5; tentatively, D is TRBD1 (5 bases). This CDR3 is 17 amino acids long. V was cut by 2 bases and J by 3 bases, with 17 bases left in between. CDR1 and CDR2 (germline): MNHEY, SVGEGT. The DNA for the CDR3 is TGTGCCAGCAGTTACGACCCGGGGCAGGGACCCAATCAGCCCCAGCATTTT. This translates into CASSYDPGQGPNQPQHF.

There are many counts of this clonotype. The chain employs TRBV29-1 and TRBJ1-1; TRBD1 might be the D (6 bases). The CDR3 runs to 16 residues. Trimming pared 7 bases from V and 5 bases from J, leaving 26 bases between. Germline CDR1 is SQVTM and CDR2 is ANQGSEA. CDR3 coding DNA: TGCAGCGCCGGAAAGGGGGTGGCAATCGGGACTACTGAAGCTTTCTTT. This encodes CSAGKGVAIGTTEAFF.

The V gene is TRBV15, the J gene TRBJ2-5, with D maybe TRBD2 (6 bases). Trimming cost V 7 bases and J 5 bases, with 14 bases left between them. The CDR3 is made up of 13 amino acids. Germline V gene lookup returns CDR1 LNHNV and CDR2 YYDKDF (reference sequence). CDR3 nucleotides: TGTGCCACCACCGACACCGGAGGGGAGACCCAGTACTTC. Translating gives CATTDTGGETQYF. Filled out from reference TRBV15 and TRBJ2-5, the complete variable domain reads DAMVIQNPRYQVTQFGKPVTLSCSQTLNHNVMYWYQQKSSQAPKLLFHYYDKDFNNEADTPDNFQSRRPNTSFCFLDIRSPGLGDTAMYLCATTDTGGETQYFGPGTRLLVL.

This clonotype was counted ten times or more. This rearrangement joins TRBV14 to TRBJ2-7, with D unresolved. CDR3 length: 12 residues. The ends were cut back, 5 bases at V and 1 base at J, with 6 bases in the middle. The germline V gene encodes CDR1 SGHDN and CDR2 FVKESK. CDR3 DNA sequence: TGTGCCAGCAGCGCGCAATCCTACGAGCAGTACTTC. Translating gives CASSAQSYEQYF. The complete variable domain, with remaining parts taken from reference TRBV14 and TRBJ2-7, reads EAGVTQFPSHSVIEKGQTVTLRCDPISGHDNLYWYRRVMGKEIKFLLHFVKESKQDESGMPNNRFLAERTGGTYSTLKVQPAELEDSGVYFCASSAQSYEQYFGPGTRLTVT.

This clonotype was seen only a few times. This sequence joins TRBV10-1 and TRBJ1-1; D gene unclear. CDR1 is WNHNN and CDR2 is SYGVQD in the germline V gene (reference sequence). Between the trimmed V and J ends, which lost 5 bases and 2 bases, there was a span of 15 bases. This CDR3 is built from 15 residues. CDR3 sequence reads: CASSPTGESNTEAFF. CDR3 sequence (DNA): TGCGCCAGCAGTCCGACCGGGGAGAGCAACACTGAAGCTTTCTTT.

The sample holds a few counts of this clonotype. This chain connects TRBV19 to TRBJ1-1, with D possibly being TRBD1 (5 bases). Trimming took 3 bases from V and 0 from J, leaving 17 bases between them. The CDR3 spans 17 residues. Germline V CDR1 and CDR2: LNHDA, SQIVND (reference sequence). Here the CDR3 DNA reads TGTGCCAGTAGTATTCTGGCAGGGATGGGGGTGAACACTGAAGCTTTCTTT. Translation gives CASSILAGMGVNTEAFF.